Listed below are T cell receptor beta chains from one sample, sequenced in a study of T-cell reconstitution after alpha-beta-depleted transplantation in children. TCRdb reanalysed the PCR reads using MiXCR and keeps one entry per CDR3 protein. The sample lists some 400,000 distinct CDR3 sequences, roughly 21% seen once, with around 4% in the top ten. The sequencing used PBMCs from the stem cell graft donor, collected from the stem cell graft. These receptor sequences come from a human donor who donated a stem cell graft to a child with acute myeloid leukemia. Both conserved end residues are part of each CDR3. Fields, in order: V gene, clone size, D gene, J gene, CDR3 DNA, CDR3 protein. The D gene is left open where the match is weak. Only part of the rows carry a size: once, few, many, or a class if the clone is expanded.

V: TRBV20-1; size: many; D: NA; J: TRBJ1-2; DNA: TGCAGTGCTAGAGGGGCGGGGGATGGCTACACCTTC; CDR3: CSARGAGDGYTF
V: TRBV24-1; size: many; D: NA; J: TRBJ2-3; DNA: TGTGCCACCCGGGACGGCGGTGGAGGTACGCAGTATTTT; CDR3: CATRDGGGGTQYF
V: TRBV6-5; size: many; D: NA; J: TRBJ2-1; DNA: TGTGCCAGCAGATACCAAACTAGGTTCAGCTCCTACAATGAGCAGTTCTTC; CDR3: CASRYQTRFSSYNEQFF
V: TRBV18; size: NA; D: NA; J: TRBJ1-5; DNA: TGTGCCAGCTCACCGACAAAGGGGGTAGGTCAGCCCCAGCATTTT; CDR3: CASSPTKGVGQPQHF
V: TRBV6-2/TRBV6-3; size: many; D: TRBD1; J: TRBJ2-5; DNA: TGTGCCAGCAGTTACGTCAAGCCTAGGACAGGGGTTGGGACCCAGTACTTC; CDR3: CASSYVKPRTGVGTQYF
V: TRBV27; size: few; D: NA; J: TRBJ2-1; DNA: TGTGCCAGCAGTTCCGGACACCACAATGAGCAGTTCTTC; CDR3: CASSSGHHNEQFF
V: TRBV29-1; size: NA; D: NA; J: TRBJ2-7; DNA: TGCAGCGCTGTCGCGGGGGACAGTCACTACGAGCAGTACTTC; CDR3: CSAVAGDSHYEQYF
V: TRBV5-1; size: many; D: TRBD2; J: TRBJ2-4; DNA: TGCGCCAGCAGCCTCAGACTAGCGGGAGCGATGAACATTCAGTACTTC; CDR3: CASSLRLAGAMNIQYF
V: TRBV27; size: many; D: NA; J: TRBJ2-7; DNA: TGTGCCAGCAGTTTAGGTGGGACGGCTATAAGCGAGCAGTACTTC; CDR3: CASSLGGTAISEQYF
V: TRBV20-1; size: few; D: NA; J: TRBJ2-1; DNA: TGCAGTGCTAGCGGGGTGTCCTACAATGAGCAGTTCTTC; CDR3: CSASGVSYNEQFF
V: TRBV20-1; size: many; D: TRBD2; J: TRBJ2-3; DNA: TGCAGTGCTAGAGCAACTAGCGGGAGGAGAGATACGCAGTATTTT; CDR3: CSARATSGRRDTQYF
V: TRBV20-1; size: NA; D: TRBD2; J: TRBJ2-7; DNA: TGCAGTGCCGCTCTAGCGGGAGGGCCCCACGAGCAGTACTTC; CDR3: CSAALAGGPHEQYF
V: TRBV29-1; size: many; D: NA; J: TRBJ1-1; DNA: TGCAGCGTTGGAAGGTCGACTGAAGCTTTCTTT; CDR3: CSVGRSTEAFF
V: TRBV29-1; size: many; D: NA; J: TRBJ2-7; DNA: TGCAGCGTTGAAGGAGGGTACGAGCAGTACTTC; CDR3: CSVEGGYEQYF
V: TRBV11-2; size: NA; D: TRBD2; J: TRBJ2-7; DNA: TGTGCCAGCACCGGGACTAGCGGACCCTACGAGCAGTACTTC; CDR3: CASTGTSGPYEQYF
V: TRBV29-1; size: few; D: NA; J: TRBJ1-2; DNA: TGCAGCGTTGAAGAGGGATATGGCTACACCTTC; CDR3: CSVEEGYGYTF
V: TRBV12-3/TRBV12-4; size: NA; D: NA; J: TRBJ2-5; DNA: TGTGCCAGCAGTTCCCGACAGGAAGAGACCCAGTACTTC; CDR3: CASSSRQEETQYF
V: TRBV20-1; size: NA; D: NA; J: TRBJ2-7; DNA: TGCAGTGCTAGACGGCAGGGGAGCTACGAGCAGTACTTC; CDR3: CSARRQGSYEQYF
V: TRBV28; size: NA; D: NA; J: TRBJ2-1; DNA: TGTGCCAGCAGTTCCGGAGCGGGTTCCTTCTACAATGAGCAGTTCTTC; CDR3: CASSSGAGSFYNEQFF
V: TRBV12-3/TRBV12-4; size: NA; D: NA; J: TRBJ2-6; DNA: TGTGCCAGCACCCCAGGGGTCTACTTCTCTGGGGCCAACGTCCTGACTTTC; CDR3: CASTPGVYFSGANVLTF
V: TRBV4-3; size: few; D: NA; J: TRBJ2-1; DNA: TGCGCCAGCAGCCAAGTCAATAGAAGGAATGAGCAGTTCTTC; CDR3: CASSQVNRRNEQFF
V: TRBV20-1; size: many; D: NA; J: TRBJ2-7; DNA: TGCAGTGCTAGAGATTTGGAGGGCTCCTACGAGCAGTACTTC; CDR3: CSARDLEGSYEQYF
V: TRBV9; size: few; D: TRBD2; J: TRBJ2-2; DNA: TGTGCCAGCAGCTGGCTGAAAGGCGGGAGGATCGACACCGGGGAGCTGTTTTTT; CDR3: CASSWLKGGRIDTGELFF
V: TRBV25-1; size: NA; D: TRBD2; J: TRBJ2-7; DNA: TGTGCCAGCAAGGCTAGCGGGTCCTACGAGCAGTACTTC; CDR3: CASKASGSYEQYF
V: TRBV29-1; size: few; D: TRBD1; J: TRBJ2-7; DNA: TGCAGCGTGACAGGGGCGGGGGAGCAGTACTTC; CDR3: CSVTGAGEQYF
V: TRBV5-4; size: many; D: NA; J: TRBJ2-7; DNA: TGTGCCAGCAGCTTGGGTGAAAACGAGCAGTACTTC; CDR3: CASSLGENEQYF
V: TRBV7-2; size: NA; D: TRBD1; J: TRBJ1-1; DNA: TGTGCCAGCAGCCCACGCTTTAGCAGGGGGACTGAAGCTTTCTTT; CDR3: CASSPRFSRGTEAFF
V: TRBV7-6; size: once; D: TRBD2; J: TRBJ2-1; DNA: TGTGCCAGCAGCTTGGGACTAGCGGGAGGATTCTACAATGAGCAGTTCTTC; CDR3: CASSLGLAGGFYNEQFF